Detailed here is one T cell receptor (beta chain). Its target antigen remains unknown. No base-level quality is on record; no much larger clone is a single base apart. Enrolling through a virtual design, the prospective study's participants ranged in age from roughly 18 to 95 years and lived across 24 United States geographic areas. In the prospective study, cohorts were assigned on the basis of participant-reported clinical history obtained from a screening survey and a study questionnaire. Mobile phlebotomists in the prospective study collected whole blood, serum and a nasopharyngeal or oropharyngeal swab from every participant. Additional blood draws and questionnaires over an approximately 2-month period could optionally be provided by prospective study participants. Before DNA extraction, prospective study blood samples were shipped either frozen or at room temperature. CDR1 SGHRS and CDR2 YFSETQ were looked up in the germline V gene. The CDR3 measures 14 amino acids from cysteine to phenylalanine. Only CDR3 DNA is held: 42 bases, read in frame from base 1. V trim: 6 bases; J trim: 7 bases; unmatched bases: 8.

This entry comes from a study of blood T cell repertoires in COVID-19 (dated by TCRdb to the early 2020s). General notes on the study: The collaborator samples originated in the United States, Italy and Spain and spanned the acute and convalescent phases of COVID-19. The material from the prospective study consisted of cDNA or gDNA derived from T cells, B-cell-depleted T cells, or PBMCs. Deeply sampled blood TCRbeta repertoires from subjects exposed to, actively infected with, or recovered from COVID-19 were included in the dataset. The repertoires were made available in a free public database intended to serve as a resource for research on the immune response to SARS-CoV-2. The samples were drawn from the first 160 participants of the ongoing ImmuneRACE study and from 1,254 subjects provided by 6 global collaborators. A de-identified subject ID, COVID-19 status, age in years and sex were almost always included in the sample metadata. Where available, HLA class I and class II types were taken from metadata supplied by the sample provider and were not determined by assay-based typing.

TCRbeta CDR3 regions were amplified from genomic DNA by means of the immunoSEQ Assay, a bias-controlled multiplex PCR. The source study handled its data this way. The number of nucleated cells in each sample was estimated by amplification of reference gene primers within the assay. To quantify the absolute abundance of each unique TCRbeta CDR3 rearrangement, sequence reads were collapsed and filtered. For each sample, productive Simpson clonality was calculated as the square root of Simpson's diversity index over productive rearrangements. TCRdb took over this immuneACCESS table, retaining in-frame rearrangements with V and J assigned. Such tables are incomplete; in checked studies, under half of the missing clones stem from an unresolved V gene, and the remainder is unexplained. For V, J and clone size, that table is used; D and trimming come from the DNA. This sample lists about 240,000 clones; roughly 86% were detected once. Approximately 3.5% of the sample lies in the top ten.

Summary of the overall study and its limitations: How much clinical and demographic metadata was included differed by source and by participant, and the metadata was provided uncurated.

Sequencing was done on a sample of PBMCs or T cells enriched from blood (not recorded which). The receptor comes from a middle-aged woman with acute COVID-19. Recombination linked TRBV5-1 to TRBJ2-4; 9 junctional bases match TRBD2. For the CDR3, the sequence is CASTAGGMGNIQYF. The base sequence is TGCGCCAGCACCGCGGGAGGGATGGGGAACATTCAGTACTTC.